This record looks at one T cell receptor (beta chain) sequence and its context. Its specificity is not known. This specimen belongs to a study of T-cell memory formation after mild COVID-19. Study-wide results and limits: Among CD4+ contracting clones, most were CM and EM, and CD8+ ones EMRA.

There are 18 residues in the CDR3. J lost 6 bases, V lost 4 bases, and 20 bases had no gene match. The germline gives CDR1 MNHEY, CDR2 SVGEGT. 5'RACE primed from the constant segment yielded TCR alpha and TCR beta cDNA libraries bearing sample barcodes and UMIs. MiXCR, run by TCRdb on the 5' RACE reads, gives a single entry per CDR3 protein. Of 190,000 or so distinct CDR3 sequences listed, about 22% are singletons. Input material: PBMCs or a T cell subset sorted from them (not recorded which). The chain joins TRBV6-2 or TRBV6-3 to TRBJ1-2; 7 nucleotides line up with TRBD1. The sequence was collected from an adult woman who had mild COVID-19 (a few samples of this study predate the infection). Cell type and time point are not known. The chain's CDR3 is CASSSLPGQNYLYHGYTF. In DNA, the CDR3 is TGTGCCAGCAGTTCCCTTCCGGGACAGAATTACCTCTATCATGGCTACACCTTC.